These 26 T cell receptor beta chains were sequenced from one sample in a study of vaccination and CD4 T cells after COVID-19. Their specific antigens are unknown. As to treatment: approximately nine-day PBMC culture with coronavirus spike peptide pools or control peptides (ViraFEST assay). Cultured CD4+ T-cell DNA underwent Oncomine TCR Beta short-read sequencing. TCRdb fed the PCR reads into MiXCR, producing one record per CDR3 protein. The table has some 11,000 distinct CDR3 sequences, approximately 82% seen once. The source material was CD4+ T cells from blood, cultured in vitro. The receptors originated from a human donor who had recovered from COVID-19.

This rearrangement joins TRBV24-1 to TRBJ2-6; D is uncertain. The CDR3 loop spans 16 amino acids. Germline CDR1 KGHDR, CDR2 SFDVKD. V was shortened by 7 bases and J by 0 bases, with 12 bases between the two germline ends. CDR3: CATSSQSPSGANVLTF. In DNA, the CDR3 is TGTGCCACCAGCTCTCAATCCCCCTCTGGGGCCAACGTCCTGACTTTC.

The gene calls are TRBV2 and TRBJ2-1, with TRBD2 matching over 10 bases. Germline lookup yields CDR1 SNHLY and CDR2 FYNNEI. J gave up 4 bases and V 6 bases, and 3 bases lay outside the gene matches. The CDR3 has 14 residues. The DNA of the CDR3 is TGTGCCAGCAGGGAGCGGGAGGGTTACAATGAGCAGTTCTTC. This gives the protein CASREREGYNEQFF.

The rearrangement links TRBV6-2 or TRBV6-3 to TRBJ1-1; no reliable D call. The V and J ends lost 2 bases and 1 base respectively, with 8 bases between them. Germline V gene data show CDR1 as MNHEY and CDR2 as SVGEGT. The CDR3 is 14 amino acids. As DNA, the CDR3 is TGTGCCAGCAGTTACGAACAGCAGAACACTGAAGCTTTCTTT. Protein: CASSYEQQNTEAFF.

The chain links TRBV6-2 or TRBV6-3 to TRBJ1-2; D is uncertain. With 3 bases removed from V and 0 bases from J, the gap between germline ends came to 5 bases. This CDR3 contains 13 residues. Germline CDR1 and CDR2: MNHEY and SVGEGT. CDR3 protein: CASSYAANYGYTF. CDR3 sequence (DNA): TGTGCCAGCAGTTATGCGGCTAACTATGGCTACACCTTC.

In this sample, this clonotype turned up a few times. The CDR3, as DNA: TGTGCCAGCAGTCCAGGGACAGTTAACACCGGGGAGCTGTTTTTT. It codes for CASSPGTVNTGELFF. The chain is built from TRBV28 and TRBJ2-2; 7 nucleotides match TRBD1. This CDR3 comprises 15 residues. Germline V lookup: CDR1 MDHEN, CDR2 SYDVKM. J lost 2 bases, V lost 5 bases, and 5 bases had no gene match.

In its sample, this clonotype was seen a few times. The genes are TRBV7-3 and TRBJ2-3; no reliable D call. The germline gives CDR1 SGHTA, CDR2 FQGTGA. This CDR3 spans 12 amino acids. Trimming cost V 5 bases and J 7 bases, with 10 bases left between them. The CDR3 spells CASSPNGYTQYF. CDR3 coding DNA: TGTGCCAGCAGCCCCAATGGATATACGCAGTATTTT.

Comment on this clonotype: At one of its ends the junction is not consistent with the germline gene, which may arise from a read error. This chain joins TRBV25-1 and TRBJ2-7; D call uncertain. Germline-derived CDR1 and CDR2 are MGHDK and SYGVNS. This CDR3 has 14 residues. The DNA of the CDR3 is TGTGCCAGCAGTGCCCACCTAACCTCCTCCGAGCAGTACTTC. Its protein is CASSAHLTSSEQYF.

This clonotype has only a few counts. The CDR3 reads CATSHSTAASGYTF. CDR3 bases: TGTGCCACCAGCCATTCTACAGCGGCAAGTGGCTACACCTTC. The rearrangement links TRBV15 to TRBJ1-2, with D unclear. The V end was cut by 5 bases, the J end by 7 bases, with 17 bases between. The germline CDR1 and CDR2 sequences are LNHNV and YYDKDF (reference sequence). This CDR3 has 14 amino acids. The variable domain in full, with the rest retrieved from reference TRBV15 and TRBJ1-2, is DAMVIQNPRYQVTQFGKPVTLSCSQTLNHNVMYWYQQKSSQAPKLLFHYYDKDFNNEADTPDNFQSRRPNTSFCFLDIRSPGLGDTAMYLCATSHSTAASGYTFGSGTRLTVV.

The chain has TRBV6-1 and TRBJ2-7; D perhaps matches TRBD2 (6 bases). Germline CDR1 is MNHNS and CDR2 is SASEGT. Trimming cost V 6 bases and J 1 base, with 10 bases left between them. This CDR3 region has 13 residues. The chain's CDR3 is CASSRGLSYEQYF. The CDR3 DNA reads TGTGCCAGCAGCCGGGGACTTTCCTACGAGCAGTACTTC.

V and J are TRBV7-3 and TRBJ2-6; D might be TRBD1 (5 bases). Trimming took 0 bases from V and 3 from J, leaving 6 bases between them. The length of the CDR3 is 15 residues. Per the germline V gene, CDR1 is SGHTA and CDR2 is FQGTGA. The CDR3, as DNA: TGTGCCAGCAGCTTAACAGGGGATGGGGCCAACGTCCTGACTTTC. Its translation: CASSLTGDGANVLTF. Complete variable domain (other parts from reference TRBV7-3 and TRBJ2-6): GAGVSQTPSNKVTEKGKYVELRCDPISGHTALYWYRQSLGQGPEFLIYFQGTGAADDSGLPNDRFFAVRPEGSVSTLKIQRTERGDSAVYLCASSLTGDGANVLTFGAGSRLTVL.

The CDR3 bases are TGTGCCAGCAGCCATTGGTCGGGCGGGGCAAGGGATGGCTACACCTTC. Translation gives CASSHWSGGARDGYTF. The chain has TRBV14 and TRBJ1-2; the D gene is possibly TRBD1 (5 bases). The V end lost 3 bases, the J end lost 6 bases, and 20 bases lay between the germline ends. This CDR3 region has 16 residues. The germline CDR1 and CDR2 sequences are SGHDN and FVKESK.

The chain uses TRBV6-1 and TRBJ2-5; TRBD1 is a possible D gene (6 bases). Germline V gene data show CDR1 as MNHNS and CDR2 as SASEGT. V was cut by 10 bases and J by 4 bases, with 16 bases left in between. This CDR3 has 13 residues. CDR3 in DNA: TGTGCCACCACCCCGTGGGGGCGAGAGACCCAGTACTTC. It is translated as CATTPWGRETQYF.

This clonotype was recorded a few times. This chain connects TRBV7-2 to TRBJ2-2, with no clear D. The ends were cut back, 3 bases at V and 3 bases at J, with 11 bases in the middle. This CDR3 has 15 amino acids. Germline V lookup: CDR1 SGHTA, CDR2 FQGNSA. Written as DNA, the CDR3 is TGTGCCAGCAGCTTCGGCCGGAGATACACCGGGGAGCTGTTTTTT. This codes for CASSFGRRYTGELFF.

CDR3 in DNA: TGTGCCAGCAGCTTGACCGGAGGGAATCAGCCCCAGCATTTT. It encodes CASSLTGGNQPQHF. This sequence joins TRBV7-2 and TRBJ1-5, with D hard to call. The CDR3 has 14 amino acids. The germline CDR1 and CDR2 sequences are SGHTA and FQGNSA. Trimming removed 3 bases at V and 4 bases at J, with 10 bases between. The full variable domain, completed using reference TRBV7-2 and TRBJ1-5, is GAGVSQSPSNKVTEKGKDVELRCDPISGHTALYWYRQSLGQGLEFLIYFQGNSAPDKSGLPSDRFSAERTGGSVSTLTIQRTQQEDSAVYLCASSLTGGNQPQHFGDGTRLSIL.

The CDR3 DNA reads TGTGCCAGTAGTTCGGACAGGGGAACTGAAGCTTTCTTT. Translating gives CASSSDRGTEAFF. The gene calls are TRBV19 and TRBJ1-1, with 9 positions matching TRBD1. The CDR3 length is 13 residues. CDR1 LNHDA and CDR2 SQIVND come from the germline V gene (reference sequence). With 5 bases clipped from V and 5 bases from J, the junction kept 3 bases outside the gene matches. Looking up the rest from reference TRBV19 and TRBJ1-1 gives the full variable domain: DGGITQSPKYLFRKEGQNVTLSCEQNLNHDAMYWYRQDPGQGLRLIYYSQIVNDFQKGDIAEGYSVSREKKESFPLTVTSAQKNPTAFYLCASSSDRGTEAFFGQGTRLTVV.

The genes are TRBV11-2 and TRBJ2-5; D is possibly TRBD1 (5 bases). The germline CDR1 and CDR2 sequences are SGHAT and FQNNGV. The CDR3 is made up of 15 amino acids. V was clipped by 1 base and J by 3 bases, with 12 bases between them. The CDR3 nucleotides read TGTGCCAGCAGCTTAGGCGTCGGCAGGGAAGAGACCCAGTACTTC. As protein: CASSLGVGREETQYF.

The chain has TRBV6-1 and TRBJ1-5; 12 nucleotides match TRBD1. V was pared by 5 bases and J by 6 bases, with 8 bases of the junction left unmatched. The CDR3 covers 16 residues. Germline CDR1 MNHNS, CDR2 SASEGT. The CDR3 here is CASSTRDRGLGQPQHF. The CDR3 nucleotides are TGTGCCAGCAGTACCCGGGACAGGGGGCTTGGTCAGCCCCAGCATTTT.

V gene TRBV6-5 combines with J gene TRBJ1-1; 7 nucleotides align to TRBD1. The J segment lost 5 bases and the V segment lost 2 bases, leaving 5 bases of the junction unmatched. This CDR3 comprises 14 residues. The germline V gene encodes CDR1 MNHEY and CDR2 SVGAGI. CDR3 DNA: TGTGCCAGCAGTTACCGACAGGGCAGGACTGAAGCTTTCTTT. Translating it yields CASSYRQGRTEAFF.

The V gene is TRBV7-2, the J gene TRBJ2-7, with D possibly being TRBD2 (5 bases). The V gene lost 1 base and the J gene lost 0 bases, with 10 bases spanning the gap. The CDR3 is made up of 15 amino acids. CDR1 and CDR2 (germline): SGHTA, FQGNSA. CDR3 nucleotides: TGTGCCAGCAGCTTAGGGGTAGCGAGCTCCTACGAGCAGTACTTC. It encodes CASSLGVASSYEQYF.

The chain recombines TRBV20-1 with TRBJ2-1; a possible D gene is TRBD1 (6 bases). The V gene's germline CDR1 is DFQATT and CDR2 SNEGSKA (reference sequence). The ends were cut back, 0 bases at V and 4 bases at J, with 16 bases in the middle. The CDR3 extends over 16 amino acids. The CDR3 spells CSARDSSTGHYNEQFF. CDR3 coding DNA: TGCAGTGCTAGAGATTCCTCGACGGGACATTACAATGAGCAGTTCTTC.

This clonotype showed up just once. The chain uses TRBV7-2 and TRBJ2-7; TRBD1 is a possible D gene (6 bases). Germline V gives CDR1 SGHTA, CDR2 FQGNSA. This CDR3 spans 15 amino acids. V dropped 3 bases and J dropped 3 bases, with 15 bases sitting between them. As DNA, the CDR3 is TGTGCCAGCAGCTTTCAACAAGGACAGCGCTACGAGCAGTACTTC. This codes for CASSFQQGQRYEQYF.

This clonotype was detected once. The J gene is TRBJ2-7, the V gene TRBV10-3; no definite D call. V was shortened by 11 bases and J by 6 bases, with 14 bases between the two germline ends. The CDR3 is 11 residues long. CDR1 and CDR2 (germline): ENHRY, SYGVKD. CDR3 residues: CAVRPPPEQYF. CDR3 in DNA: TGTGCCGTCCGGCCTCCGCCCGAGCAGTACTTC.

The chain joins TRBV28 to TRBJ1-2; D is unresolved. The CDR3 has 13 amino acids. Germline-derived CDR1 and CDR2 are MDHEN and SYDVKM. V was clipped by 6 bases and J by 5 bases, with 13 bases between them. CDR3 protein: CASRPLGRYGYTF. In DNA, the CDR3 is TGTGCCAGCAGGCCTCTAGGACGATATGGCTACACCTTC.

This clonotype has only one observation. The chain employs TRBV30 and TRBJ1-6, with 8 positions matching TRBD1. This CDR3 is built from 14 residues. The junction had 8 bases not matched to a gene; V was cut back by 4 bases and J by 9 bases. The germline V gene encodes CDR1 GTSNPN and CDR2 SVGIG (reference sequence). DNA of the CDR3: TGTGCCTGGAATGTCGGGACAGGACTTTCACCCCTCCACTTT. It translates to CAWNVGTGLSPLHF. The full variable domain, its missing parts supplied by reference TRBV30 and TRBJ1-6, is SQTIHQWPATLVQPVGSPLSLECTVEGTSNPNLYWYRQAAGRGLQLLFYSVGIGQISSEVPQNLSASRPQDRQFILSSKKLLLSDSGFYLCAWNVGTGLSPLHFGNGTRLTVT.

The genes are TRBV5-4 and TRBJ2-7; D possibly corresponds to TRBD2 (5 bases). CDR3 length: 14 amino acids. CDR1 is SGHNT and CDR2 is YYREEE in the germline V gene (reference sequence). Trimming pared 3 bases from V and 0 bases from J, leaving 10 bases between. In DNA, the CDR3 is TGTGCCAGCAGCTCCAGACGGGACTCCTACGAGCAGTACTTC. This gives the protein CASSSRRDSYEQYF.

The rearrangement uses TRBV28 and TRBJ2-2, with TRBD2 identical over 8 bases. The V gene end was trimmed by 2 bases and the J gene end by 4 bases; junction bases not matched to a gene: 6. CDR1 and CDR2 (germline): MDHEN, SYDVKM. The CDR3 has 16 residues. CDR3 bases: TGTGCCAGCAGTTTAGTACCGGGAGGGGGCACCGGGGAGCTGTTTTTT. Its translation: CASSLVPGGGTGELFF.